In its sample, the clone carrying this T cell receptor (beta chain) was seen once. It was with 60 Vbeta and 13 Jbeta primers that the PCR ran. The repertoire was sequenced with immunoSEQ multiplex PCR; TCRdb's copy has only in-frame clones and lacks some. This table holds around 100,000 clones, around 66% found once. J lost 3 bases, V lost 3 bases, and 5 bases had no gene match. CDR3 length equals 15 residues. Germline assignment: CDR1 LNHDA and CDR2 SQIVND (reference sequence). The source of the sample is a study of cytomegalovirus exposure and HLA in healthy donors. This receptor was identified in a man younger than 35 in good health and CMV-seropositive. V gene TRBV19 combines with J gene TRBJ2-3; 8 bases agree with TRBD1. Sequenced material: PBMCs. The CDR3 DNA sequence: TGTGCCAGTAGTATGGACAGGGTTGTGACAGATACGCAGTATTTT. Translation: CASSMDRVVTDTQYF.